This entry features one T cell receptor (beta chain) sequence. Germline V CDR1 and CDR2: MNHNS, SASEGT. This CDR3 comprises 17 residues. With 2 bases clipped from V and 4 bases from J, the junction kept 12 bases outside the gene matches. These data come from a study of blood T cell repertoires in COVID-19. Study overall: The United States, Italy and Spain provided the acute and convalescent COVID-19 samples. PBMCs, B-cell-depleted T cells, or T cells were the source of the cDNA or gDNA that made up the material.

In the original workflow: Reference gene primer amplification gave nucleated cell count estimates. TCRdb's table, derived via immunoSEQ multiplex PCR, lists solely in-frame clones and lacks some. Clone size and V and J calls were adopted from that table, with D and trimming inferred from the DNA. The data contain some 87,000 clones, approximately 88% of them singletons. The source material was peripheral blood. This TCR came from a woman between 65 and 79 years old with acute or convalescent COVID-19. This chain joins TRBV6-1 and TRBJ2-3; 7 nucleotides match TRBD2. The CDR3 DNA reads as TGTGCCAGCAGTGAAAACGGGCTAGCGGCCGGAGCAGATACGCAGTATTTT. Its protein product is CASSENGLAAGADTQYF.